This T cell receptor beta chain came from a study of PD-1 blockade in classical Hodgkin lymphoma. Study findings and constraints: Baseline TCR diversity was reportedly lower in newly diagnosed patients than in healthy donors. It was reported as lower still in relapsed/refractory patients.

With regard to this clone: What it binds is unknown.

Data came from immunoSEQ multiplex PCR; TCRdb stores just in-frame clones and leaves some out. Altogether 12,000 to 15,000 clones are present, 91% being singletons, with the ten largest covering under 6.5%. Time point in this sample: newly diagnosed, previously untreated cHL patient sample. From thawed PBMCs, magnetic negative selection was used to isolate the CD8+ T cells. Serving as comparison were PBMCs from newly diagnosed, untreated classical Hodgkin lymphoma, which were sequenced alongside the relapsed/refractory trial patients. CDR1 and CDR2 (germline): MDHEN, SYDVKM. J lost 2 bases, V lost 5 bases, and 4 bases had no gene match. CDR3 length: 14 residues.

The receptor was isolated from a human donor with classical Hodgkin lymphoma. Sequences were obtained from CD8+ T cells from blood. The chain employs TRBV28 and TRBJ2-3; 7 bases are a match to TRBD2. The CDR3 region is CASSGLAVTDTQYF. The CDR3 DNA reads as TGTGCCAGCAGTGGGCTAGCGGTCACAGATACGCAGTATTTT.